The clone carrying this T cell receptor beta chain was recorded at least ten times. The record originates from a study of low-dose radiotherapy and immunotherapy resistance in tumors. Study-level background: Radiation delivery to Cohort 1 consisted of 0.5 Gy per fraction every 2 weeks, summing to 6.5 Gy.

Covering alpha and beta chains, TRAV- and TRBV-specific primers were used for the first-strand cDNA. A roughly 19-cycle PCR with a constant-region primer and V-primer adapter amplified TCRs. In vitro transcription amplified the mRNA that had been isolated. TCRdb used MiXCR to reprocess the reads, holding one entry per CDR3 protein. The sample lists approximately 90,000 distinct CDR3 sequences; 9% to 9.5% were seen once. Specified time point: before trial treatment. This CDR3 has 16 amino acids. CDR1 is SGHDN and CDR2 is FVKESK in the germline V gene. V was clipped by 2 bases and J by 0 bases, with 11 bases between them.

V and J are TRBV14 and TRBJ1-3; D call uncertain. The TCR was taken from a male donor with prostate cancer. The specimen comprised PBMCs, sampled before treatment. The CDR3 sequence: CASSQLGPSSGNTIYF. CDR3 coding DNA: TGTGCCAGCAGCCAATTAGGTCCGTCCTCTGGAAACACCATATATTTT. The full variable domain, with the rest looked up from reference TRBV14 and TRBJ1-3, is EAGVTQFPSHSVIEKGQTVTLRCDPISGHDNLYWYRRVMGKEIKFLLHFVKESKQDESGMPNNRFLAERTGGTYSTLKVQPAELEDSGVYFCASSQLGPSSGNTIYFGEGSWLTVV.